This TCR beta chain was retrieved from a study of technical replicates of blood from a handful of donors (dated by TCRdb to 2016 to 2017). The library was built by means of the immunoSEQ multiplex PCR assay. TCRdb holds this immuneACCESS table with in-frame rearrangements only. Some clones are missing; in checked studies, unresolved V genes explain under half, and the rest has no known cause. For this sample the table gives 60,000 to 85,000 clones, of which around nine tenths were detected only once. The top ten clonotypes cover approximately 0.42% of the sample. Of note for this clone: The target of this receptor is not known. Nothing much larger sits one base from this clone, and base qualities are not available.

Taken from cysteine to phenylalanine, the CDR3 has 14 residues. The CDR3 DNA has 42 bases and is translated from base 1. Trimming costs V 0 bases and J 8 bases, and their ends lie 11 bases apart. Via the germline V gene, CDR1 is MNHEY and CDR2 SVGAGI. Here the chain combines TRBV6-5 and TRBJ1-5, with the D segment identity uncertain. This clonotype originated in a human donor in good health. What was sequenced was T cells isolated from PBMCs. The DNA sequence follows: TGTGCCAGCAGTTACTCGAGCAAGCTCAAGCCCCAGCATTTT. It specifies CASSYSSKLKPQHF.